This entry is about one T cell receptor beta chain. Template material for amplifying TCR beta CDR3 regions consisted of RNA transcripts. The HTBI primer set served for first-round RT-PCR of the TCR CDR3. TCRdb analysed the multiplex PCR reads with MiXCR anew, one entry per CDR3 protein. The sample consists of some 350,000 distinct CDR3 sequences, roughly 15% of them appearing once. The cohort's ophthalmopathy patients, a group with duration under 3 months, had a Clinical Activity Score of at least 3 and a NOSPECS grade of at least 4. The sample originates from a study of T cells in Graves' hyperthyroidism and ophthalmopathy. The specimen sequenced was blood. The clonotype originates from a woman in her 40s with Graves' ophthalmopathy.

CDR3 amino acids: CASSATGGTYEQYF. The CDR3 coding sequence is TGCGCCAGCAGCGCTACAGGGGGAACATACGAGCAGTACTTC. J is TRBJ2-7 and V is TRBV5-1; 8 positions agree with TRBD1. Per the germline V gene, CDR1 is SGHRS and CDR2 is YFSETQ. The trim removed 4 bases at V and 4 bases at J, leaving 7 bases unmatched. The CDR3 runs to 14 residues.